A selection of T cell receptor beta chains follows, all from one sample in a study of post-analysis software for immune sequencing data. TCRdb fed the PCR reads into MiXCR, producing one record per CDR3 protein. The table records about 560,000 distinct CDR3 sequences, about 40% of them present only once. Sequenced input: blood. The receptor set was obtained from a girl aged 10 to 17 with multiple sclerosis. Each CDR3 is given with its conserved first and last residue. The D gene is left open where the match is weak. Rows may omit the clone size; those that give it use once, few, many or a size class.

abundance: -
v_gene: TRBV29-1
j_gene: TRBJ2-1
d_gene: -
CDR3nt: TGCAGCGTTGAAGGGGGGACCCCTACCGATGAGCAGTTCTTC
CDR3aa: CSVEGGTPTDEQFF

abundance: few
v_gene: TRBV7-3
j_gene: TRBJ2-7
d_gene: -
CDR3nt: TGTGCCAGCAGCCCAGGGACGCTGGGCTACGAGCAGTACTTC
CDR3aa: CASSPGTLGYEQYF

abundance: few
v_gene: TRBV11-2
j_gene: TRBJ2-7
d_gene: TRBD2
CDR3nt: TGTGCCAGCCTTCGGGCGGGAGTCTCCTACGAGCAGTACTTC
CDR3aa: CASLRAGVSYEQYF

abundance: -
v_gene: TRBV5-1
j_gene: TRBJ2-5
d_gene: -
CDR3nt: TGCGCCAGCAGCCGGGACCTACAAGAGACCCAGTACTTC
CDR3aa: CASSRDLQETQYF

abundance: few
v_gene: TRBV9
j_gene: TRBJ1-2
d_gene: -
CDR3nt: TGTACCAGCAGCCCCTCCCATAGTGGCTACACCTTC
CDR3aa: CTSSPSHSGYTF

abundance: -
v_gene: TRBV6-5
j_gene: TRBJ1-1
d_gene: -
CDR3nt: TGTGCCAGCAGACCTAACAGGCGAGAAGCTTTCTTT
CDR3aa: CASRPNRREAFF

abundance: few
v_gene: TRBV4-2
j_gene: TRBJ2-3
d_gene: TRBD2
CDR3nt: TGTGCCAGCAGCCAAAGACTAGCGGGAGGAGTAGATACGCAGTATTTT
CDR3aa: CASSQRLAGGVDTQYF

abundance: few
v_gene: TRBV5-1
j_gene: TRBJ2-5
d_gene: TRBD2
CDR3nt: TGCGCCAGCAGTTTGAACAGCGGGGGGAAGGAGACCCAGTACTTC
CDR3aa: CASSLNSGGKETQYF

abundance: few
v_gene: TRBV29-1
j_gene: TRBJ2-1
d_gene: TRBD2
CDR3nt: TGCAGCGTTGAAGAGCTCCTAGCGGGACAGTTCTTC
CDR3aa: CSVEELLAGQFF

abundance: -
v_gene: TRBV12-3/TRBV12-4
j_gene: TRBJ1-2
d_gene: TRBD1
CDR3nt: TGTGCCAGCAGCCGATCAACAGGGGGCTTGGATGGCTACACCTTC
CDR3aa: CASSRSTGGLDGYTF

abundance: -
v_gene: TRBV12-3/TRBV12-4
j_gene: TRBJ2-3
d_gene: TRBD1
CDR3nt: TGTGCCAGCGGCCGAGGGACAGGGGCTACAGATACGCAGTATTTT
CDR3aa: CASGRGTGATDTQYF